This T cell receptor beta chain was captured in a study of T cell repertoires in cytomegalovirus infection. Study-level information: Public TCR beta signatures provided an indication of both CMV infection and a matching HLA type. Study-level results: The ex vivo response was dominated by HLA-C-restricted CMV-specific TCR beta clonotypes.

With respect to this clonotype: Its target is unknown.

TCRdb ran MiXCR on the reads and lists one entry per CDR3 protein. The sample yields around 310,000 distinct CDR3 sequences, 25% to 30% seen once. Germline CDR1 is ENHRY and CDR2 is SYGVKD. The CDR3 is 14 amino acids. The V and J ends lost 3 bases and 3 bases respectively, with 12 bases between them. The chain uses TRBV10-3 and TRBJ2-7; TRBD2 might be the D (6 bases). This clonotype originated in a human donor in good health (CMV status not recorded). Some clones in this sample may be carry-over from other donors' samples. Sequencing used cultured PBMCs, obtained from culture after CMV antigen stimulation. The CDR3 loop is CAISDAGRDYEQYF. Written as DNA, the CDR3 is TGTGCCATCAGTGATGCGGGAAGGGACTACGAGCAGTACTTC.